This is a list of T cell receptor beta chains from one sample in a study of radiotherapy plus CTLA-4 blockade in lung cancer. TCRdb's copy holds only in-frame clones and misses some; the assay was immunoSEQ multiplex PCR. This sample has 30,000 to 45,000 clones; about 70% occur once, and the top ten carry around 9%. This specimen was peripheral blood, taken from a patient treated with radiotherapy plus ipilimumab. The receptors here all came from a human donor with non-small cell lung cancer who had stable disease on radiotherapy plus ipilimumab. Each CDR3 is given with its conserved first and last residue. The order of the fields is V gene, J gene, clone size, D gene, CDR3 DNA, CDR3 protein. The D gene is left open where the match is weak. Some rows have no size entry. The others give once, few or many, or a class for an expanded clone.

TRBV7-9,TRBJ1-1,few,.,TGTGCCAGCAGCTTAGTGGGGGTTAGGGACACTGAAGCTTTCTTT,CASSLVGVRDTEAFF
TRBV5-1,TRBJ2-3,.,.,TGCGCCAGCAGCTTGGGGTCGGGGGTCCCCACAGATACGCAGTATTTT,CASSLGSGVPTDTQYF
TRBV6-5,TRBJ1-1,few,.,TGTGCCAGCAGTTACGATATCGGGCTCACTGAAGCTTTCTTT,CASSYDIGLTEAFF
TRBV5-6,TRBJ2-5,.,TRBD1,TGTGCCAGCAGCTTAGGGGGCGGTTCCATAGAGACCCAGTACTTC,CASSLGGGSIETQYF
TRBV30,TRBJ1-3,few,.,TGTGCCTGGAGTGTGCCCGAAATCCTTCGCTTCTCTGGAAACACCATATATTTT,CAWSVPEILRFSGNTIYF
TRBV19,TRBJ2-1,.,.,TGTGCCAGTAGCCGATCGGGTAGCGTTCCCTACAATGAGCAGTTCTTC,CASSRSGSVPYNEQFF
TRBV6-8,TRBJ1-2,.,.,TGTGCCAGCAGTAAGGACAAGTCCTATGGCTACACCTTC,CASSKDKSYGYTF
TRBV11-3,TRBJ1-1,.,.,TGTGCCAGCAGCTTGGGCCGATTAGGGAACACTGAAGCTTTCTTT,CASSLGRLGNTEAFF
TRBV5-1,TRBJ2-5,.,TRBD2,TGCGCCAGCAGCGGCCCCGGGGGGGTGGAGACCCAGTACTTC,CASSGPGGVETQYF
TRBV10-2,TRBJ1-4,.,TRBD1,TGCGCCAGCAGTGAGACCAGGGGGCGGGATGAAAAACTGTTTTTT,CASSETRGRDEKLFF
TRBV19,TRBJ2-3,.,.,TGTGCCAGTAGTCGCCCTGCTGATACGCAGTATTTT,CASSRPADTQYF
TRBV6-1,TRBJ2-7,.,.,TGTGCCAGCAGTGACATGACCCTTCAATACGAGCAGTACTTC,CASSDMTLQYEQYF
TRBV6-1,TRBJ2-1,.,TRBD2,TGTGCCACCGACCCACGGTTGGCGGGGAGGGATGAGCAGTTCTTC,CATDPRLAGRDEQFF
TRBV30,TRBJ1-2,.,TRBD1,TGTGCCTGGAGGAGGGGACAGGCATCTAACTATGGCTACACCTTC,CAWRRGQASNYGYTF
TRBV25-1,TRBJ1-1,.,TRBD1,TGTGCCAGCAGTCCCCGGACAGGGCAGGTCACTGAAGCTTTCTTT,CASSPRTGQVTEAFF
TRBV11-1,TRBJ2-5,once,.,TGTGCCAGCAGCTCTTCGACAGCCCAACAAGAGACCCAGTACTTC,CASSSSTAQQETQYF
TRBV19,TRBJ1-1,.,TRBD1,TGTGCCAGTAGTCCCTGGGACAGGGGCACTGAAGCTTTCTTT,CASSPWDRGTEAFF
TRBV28,TRBJ2-1,few,.,TGTGCCAGCAGTCCCCGACACAATGAGCAGTTCTTC,CASSPRHNEQFF
TRBV10-1,TRBJ1-1,.,TRBD1,TGCGCCAGCAGCCCCCGGACAGGGGCCTTCACTGAAGCTTTCTTT,CASSPRTGAFTEAFF
TRBV19,TRBJ1-2,few,.,TGTGCCAGTAGTATCCTTCGATCCAGGGGCGAAGGCTACACCTTC,CASSILRSRGEGYTF
TRBV19,TRBJ1-5,.,TRBD1,TGTGCCAGTACCCCGATAAGGACAGGGGGCAGGTGGGTGGAGCAGCCCCAGCATTTT,CASTPIRTGGRWVEQPQHF
TRBV10-3,TRBJ1-3,medium-sized,.,TGTGCCATCAGTGAATACAGGGATTCTGGAAACACCATATATTTT,CAISEYRDSGNTIYF
TRBV6-5,TRBJ1-1,.,.,TGTGCCAGCCGGGCGTTTGCGAGCGCTGAAGCTTTCTTT,CASRAFASAEAFF
TRBV7-9,TRBJ1-6,once,.,TGTGCCAGCAGCTTACATCCCGGGACGGGAAATTCACCCCTCCACTTT,CASSLHPGTGNSPLHF
TRBV18,TRBJ1-2,.,TRBD1,TGTGCCAGCTCACCCCTCCAGGGGGGAGCTAACTATGGCTACACCTTC,CASSPLQGGANYGYTF
TRBV27,TRBJ1-1,.,.,TGTGCCAGCAGTTTAAATGGTCTAAGGAACACTGAAGCTTTCTTT,CASSLNGLRNTEAFF
TRBV29-1,TRBJ1-2,.,.,TGCAGCGTTGAAGATCTAGGGGACTATGGCTACACCTTC,CSVEDLGDYGYTF
TRBV19,TRBJ1-1,.,.,TGTGCCAGTAGTACCCAAGCTGAAGCTTTCTTT,CASSTQAEAFF
TRBV6-6,TRBJ2-7,.,.,TGTGCCAGCAGTTACTCGACAGACTACGAGCAGTACTTC,CASSYSTDYEQYF
TRBV7-9,TRBJ1-1,.,TRBD1,TGTGCCAGCAGCCCTCTTTGGACAGGGGTGAACACTGAAGCTTTCTTT,CASSPLWTGVNTEAFF
TRBV5-4,TRBJ2-1,.,.,TGTGCCAGCAGCTTGGCGGATTACAATGAGCAGTTCTTC,CASSLADYNEQFF
TRBV6-5,TRBJ2-5,.,.,TGTGCCAGCAGTTACGAGGGTGGCAGGGCAGAGACCCAGTACTTC,CASSYEGGRAETQYF
TRBV7-8,TRBJ1-3,.,.,TGTGCCAGCAGCCCGACTGCCGGTGGAAACACCATATATTTT,CASSPTAGGNTIYF
TRBV5-1,TRBJ2-2,.,.,TGCGCCAGCAGCAGGACAGCTACGAACACCGGGGAGCTGTTTTTT,CASSRTATNTGELFF
TRBV7-2,TRBJ1-5,once,.,TGTGCCAGCTCGAATGGTGGCAATCAGCCCCAGCATTTT,CASSNGGNQPQHF
TRBV28,TRBJ2-4,.,.,TGTGCCAGCAATGAGGGGGGCCCAAAAAACATTCAGTACTTC,CASNEGGPKNIQYF
TRBV7-9,TRBJ1-4,few,.,TGTGCCAGCAGCCCGTGGACCGTCTGGGGTGAAAAACTGTTTTTT,CASSPWTVWGEKLFF
TRBV19,TRBJ1-1,.,.,TGTGCCAGTGGTCAACTAGCGCTTGAAGCTTTCTTT,CASGQLALEAFF
TRBV27,TRBJ2-5,.,TRBD2,TGTGCCAGCAGTCCATCTAGCGGGGGGAACCAAGAGACCCAGTACTTC,CASSPSSGGNQETQYF
TRBV4-1,TRBJ1-1,few,TRBD1,TGCGCCAGCAGAGGACAGGGGAGGACTGAAGCTTTCTTT,CASRGQGRTEAFF
TRBV5-5,TRBJ2-2,.,TRBD1,TGTGCCAGCAGCAGCTACGGACAGGGGAACACCGGGGAGCTGTTTTTT,CASSSYGQGNTGELFF
TRBV11-2,TRBJ1-2,.,TRBD1,TGTGCCAGCAGCTCCTTGGGGACAGGGGGAGATCGTAGCTATGGCTACACCTTC,CASSSLGTGGDRSYGYTF
TRBV6-5,TRBJ1-1,.,.,TGTGCCAGCAGCCGTTTGAACACTGAAGCTTTCTTT,CASSRLNTEAFF
TRBV10-3,TRBJ2-7,.,.,TGTGCCATCAGTGACCCGAACGAGCAGTACTTC,CAISDPNEQYF
TRBV5-1,TRBJ1-4,.,TRBD1,TGCGCCAGCAGCCCGGACAGGCCGGGTACTAATGAAAAACTGTTTTTT,CASSPDRPGTNEKLFF
TRBV9,TRBJ1-6,.,.,TGTGCCAGCAGCGTAGGTTCATTGGGAGATTCACCCCTCCACTTT,CASSVGSLGDSPLHF
TRBV5-1,TRBJ1-6,.,.,TGCGCCAGCAGCTTGACAGGTCCAAATTCACCCCTCCACTTT,CASSLTGPNSPLHF
TRBV11-2,TRBJ1-1,.,.,TGTGCCAGCAGCTTAGAGTTGAAGGGTACTGAAGCTTTCTTT,CASSLELKGTEAFF